A selection of T cell receptor beta chains follows, all from one sample in a study of blood T cell repertoires in COVID-19. Clones were sequenced by immunoSEQ multiplex PCR, and TCRdb holds only the in-frame ones, with some missing. This sample has some 95,000 clones, with about 91% found just once. The sequenced material came from peripheral blood. The source is a human donor with active COVID-19. The donor label of this sample is uncertain. Both conserved end residues are part of each CDR3. Each record gives: J gene, D gene, clone size, V gene, CDR3 protein, CDR3 DNA. D genes are given only for firm matches. Some rows mark clone size as missing; the rest say once, few, many or name a class of expanded clone.

>TRBJ2-2|TRBD2|few|TRBV4-3
CASSPVLAGGPGTGELFF
TGCGCCAGCAGCCCTGTCCTAGCGGGGGGGCCCGGCACCGGGGAGCTGTTTTTT
>TRBJ2-1|.|.|TRBV24-1
CATSDRGSSYNEQFF
TGTGCCACCAGTGACCGGGGGAGCTCCTACAATGAGCAGTTCTTC
>TRBJ1-5|.|few|TRBV4-1
CASSQPGYQPQHF
TGCGCCAGCAGCCAACCAGGGTATCAGCCCCAGCATTTT
>TRBJ2-3|.|.|TRBV7-3
CASSPRRGGTQYF
TGTGCCAGCAGCCCCCGACGGGGTGGGACGCAGTATTTT
>TRBJ2-5|TRBD1|.|TRBV2
CATILEDRGRGAKEETQYF
TGTGCCACCATCTTGGAGGACAGGGGGAGAGGGGCAAAAGAAGAGACCCAGTACTTC
>TRBJ1-4|.|.|TRBV19
CASSPQGGDEKLFF
TGTGCCAGTAGCCCCCAGGGCGGGGATGAAAAACTGTTTTTT
>TRBJ2-5|TRBD2|once|TRBV7-7
CASSLGASGGAETQYF
TGTGCCAGCAGCTTAGGGGCTAGCGGGGGCGCGGAGACCCAGTACTTC
>TRBJ2-1|TRBD2|.|TRBV5-6
CASSLGTSGGYPGFF
TGTGCCAGCAGCTTGGGGACTAGCGGGGGTTACCCGGGGTTCTTC
>TRBJ1-6|.|.|TRBV6-5
CASSWGGAYNSPLHF
TGTGCCAGCAGTTGGGGAGGGGCCTATAATTCACCCCTCCACTTT
>TRBJ2-2|TRBD2|.|TRBV4-2
CASSQDPGGASGELFF
TGTGCCAGCAGCCAAGATCCCGGGGGGGCCTCCGGGGAGCTGTTTTTT
>TRBJ1-5|TRBD1|.|TRBV5-6
CASSLAGGNSNQPQHF
TGTGCCAGCAGCTTGGCAGGGGGTAATAGCAATCAGCCCCAGCATTTT
>TRBJ1-5|.|.|TRBV4-2
CASSKDSSNQPQHF
TGTGCCAGCAGCAAGGACAGTAGCAATCAGCCCCAGCATTTT
>TRBJ2-7|.|.|TRBV28
CASSLWNIPSYEQYF
TGTGCCAGCAGTTTATGGAACATACCCTCCTACGAGCAGTACTTC